Sequencing of this TCR beta chain was carried out in a study of radiation and T cells in renal cell carcinoma. Time point of the sample: blood 4 weeks post-SBRT, at nephrectomy. Treatment reported: 15 Gy SBRT to primary tumor, nephrectomy 4 weeks later. The germline gives CDR1 SGHAT, CDR2 FQDESV (reference sequence). The CDR3 covers 16 residues. V lost 4 bases and J lost 8; bases outside the gene matches: 12. Only in-frame clones appear in the TCRdb table, and some are missing; sequencing was by immunoSEQ multiplex PCR. The sample has around 170,000 clones; roughly 90% are singletons. The genes are TRBV11-1 and TRBJ1-4, with 8 positions matching TRBD1. The origin of this receptor is a woman aged 45-59 years with renal cell carcinoma. This specimen consisted of blood, obtained from a patient whose treatment included radiotherapy and nephrectomy. The CDR3 nucleotides read TGTGCCAGCAGCTCATTGGCTGACAGGGGTGAAGAAAAACTGTTTTTT. It specifies CASSSLADRGEEKLFF.